The 2 T cell receptor beta chains presented below share a single source sample, sequenced in a study of T cell responses to AZD1222 COVID-19 vaccine. Measured with immunoSEQ multiplex PCR; TCRdb has only the in-frame clones, and not every one. The repertoire includes tens of thousands of clones, 87% of them detected once, and 1% to 1.5% sits in the top ten. Sequenced here: peripheral blood, sampled 28 days after the second AZD1222 dose. These receptors came from an adult who received the AZD1222 COVID-19 vaccine.

This chain uses TRBV6-5 with TRBJ2-1; D call uncertain. The V end lost 6 bases, the J end lost 8 bases, and 11 bases lay between the germline ends. This CDR3 is built from 12 residues. The V gene's germline CDR1 is MNHEY and CDR2 SVGAGI. The CDR3: CASRPSLDEQFF. In DNA form, the CDR3 reads TGTGCCAGCAGGCCCAGTCTGGATGAGCAGTTCTTC.

CDR3 DNA: TGTGCCAGCTCACCGACAGGCCTGAACACTGAAGCTTTCTTT. Its translation: CASSPTGLNTEAFF. This sequence joins TRBV18 and TRBJ1-1; perhaps TRBD1 as D (6 bases). The V and J ends lost 3 bases and 0 bases respectively, with 8 bases between them. Looked up from germline, CDR1 is KGHSH and CDR2 is LQKENI. There are 14 residues in the CDR3.